This T cell receptor (beta chain) was found in a study of T cell repertoires in cytomegalovirus infection. Whole-study context: Signatures in public TCR beta sequences pointed to both CMV infection and matching HLA type. Notes on the study in general: The ex vivo response was dominated by HLA-C-restricted CMV-specific TCR beta clonotypes. Frequencies of public TCR beta families were cumulated, and this identified carriers of CMV plus the relevant HLA.

The table lists this clonotype with many counts. Its antigen remains unknown. TCRdb recomputed calls from the reads with MiXCR, one row per CDR3 protein. Found here are fewer than 550,000 distinct CDR3 sequences, about 11% of them singletons; the top ten hold more than 8.5%. In germline, CDR1 is SGHTA, CDR2 FQGNSA. The germline V and J ends were trimmed by 5 bases and 5 bases, with 21 bases remaining between them. This CDR3 region has 17 residues. The origin of this receptor is a human donor in good health (CMV status not recorded). Some clones in this sample may be carry-over from other donors' samples. The chain employs TRBV7-2 and TRBJ2-2, with D possibly matching TRBD2 (5 bases). The sample consisted of PBMCs. In DNA form, the CDR3 reads TGTGCCAGCAGCACAACTAGTCTAGGGTTGGCGACCGGGGAGCTGTTTTTT. This codes for CASSTTSLGLATGELFF.